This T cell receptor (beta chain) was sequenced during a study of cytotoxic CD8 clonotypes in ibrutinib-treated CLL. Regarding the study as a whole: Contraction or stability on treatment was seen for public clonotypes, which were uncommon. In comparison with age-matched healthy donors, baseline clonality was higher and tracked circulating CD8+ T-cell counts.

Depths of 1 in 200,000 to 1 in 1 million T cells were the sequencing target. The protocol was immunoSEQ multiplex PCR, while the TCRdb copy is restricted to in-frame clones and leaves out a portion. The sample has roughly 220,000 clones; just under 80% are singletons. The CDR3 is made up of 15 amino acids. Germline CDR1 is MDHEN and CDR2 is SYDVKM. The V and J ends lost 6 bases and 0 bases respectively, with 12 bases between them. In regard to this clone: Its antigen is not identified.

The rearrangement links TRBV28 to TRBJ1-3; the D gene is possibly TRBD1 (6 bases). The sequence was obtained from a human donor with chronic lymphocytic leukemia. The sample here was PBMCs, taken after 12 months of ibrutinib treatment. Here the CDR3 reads CASRGDTNSGNTIYF. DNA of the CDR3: TGTGCCAGCAGGGGGGACACCAACTCTGGAAACACCATATATTTT.